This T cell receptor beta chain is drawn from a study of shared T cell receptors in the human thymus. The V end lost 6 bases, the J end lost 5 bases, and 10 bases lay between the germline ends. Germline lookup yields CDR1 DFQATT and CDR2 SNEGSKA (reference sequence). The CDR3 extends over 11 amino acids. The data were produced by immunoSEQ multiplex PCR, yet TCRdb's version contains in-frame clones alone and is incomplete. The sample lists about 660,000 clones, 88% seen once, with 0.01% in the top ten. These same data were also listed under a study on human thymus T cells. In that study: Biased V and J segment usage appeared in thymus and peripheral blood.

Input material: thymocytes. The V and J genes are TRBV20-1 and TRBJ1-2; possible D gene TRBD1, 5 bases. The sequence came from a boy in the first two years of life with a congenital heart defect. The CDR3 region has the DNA TGCAGTGCGGGCGGGGGGTATGGCTACACCTTC. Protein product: CSAGGGYGYTF.